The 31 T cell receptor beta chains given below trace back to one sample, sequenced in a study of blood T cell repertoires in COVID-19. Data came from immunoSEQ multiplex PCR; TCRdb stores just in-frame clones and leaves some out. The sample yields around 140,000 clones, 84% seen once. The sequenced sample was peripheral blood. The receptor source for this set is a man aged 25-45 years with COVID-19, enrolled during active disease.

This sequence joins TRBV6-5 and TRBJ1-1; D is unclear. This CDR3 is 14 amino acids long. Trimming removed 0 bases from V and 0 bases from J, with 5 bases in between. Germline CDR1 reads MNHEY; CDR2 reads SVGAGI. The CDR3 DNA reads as TGTGCCAGCAGTTACTCGAGGGTGAACACTGAAGCTTTCTTT. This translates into CASSYSRVNTEAFF.

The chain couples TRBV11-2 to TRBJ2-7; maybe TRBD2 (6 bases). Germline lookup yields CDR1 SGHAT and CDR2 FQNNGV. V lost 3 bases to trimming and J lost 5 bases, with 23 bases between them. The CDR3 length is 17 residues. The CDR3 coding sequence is TGTGCCAGCAGCTTCTATACCAAGACTAGAGCCTTTCACGAGCAGTACTTC. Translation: CASSFYTKTRAFHEQYF.

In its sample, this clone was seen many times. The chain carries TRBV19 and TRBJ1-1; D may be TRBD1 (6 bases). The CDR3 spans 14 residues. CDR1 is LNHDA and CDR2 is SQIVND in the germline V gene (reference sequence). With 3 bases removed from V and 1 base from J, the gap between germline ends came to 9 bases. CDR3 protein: CASSILQGNTEAFF. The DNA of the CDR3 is TGTGCCAGTAGTATTTTACAGGGGAACACTGAAGCTTTCTTT.

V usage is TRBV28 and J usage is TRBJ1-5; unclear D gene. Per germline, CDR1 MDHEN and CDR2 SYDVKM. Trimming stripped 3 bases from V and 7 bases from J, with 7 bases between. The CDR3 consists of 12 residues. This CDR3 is CASSFSEQPQHF. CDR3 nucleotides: TGTGCCAGCAGTTTCTCAGAACAGCCCCAGCATTTT.

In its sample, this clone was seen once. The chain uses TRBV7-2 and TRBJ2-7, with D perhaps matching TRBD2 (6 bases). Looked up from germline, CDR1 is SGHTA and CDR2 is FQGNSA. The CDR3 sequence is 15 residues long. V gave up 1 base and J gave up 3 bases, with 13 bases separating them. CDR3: CASSLVSSDGYEQYF. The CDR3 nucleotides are TGTGCCAGCAGCTTAGTTTCTAGCGATGGCTACGAGCAGTACTTC.

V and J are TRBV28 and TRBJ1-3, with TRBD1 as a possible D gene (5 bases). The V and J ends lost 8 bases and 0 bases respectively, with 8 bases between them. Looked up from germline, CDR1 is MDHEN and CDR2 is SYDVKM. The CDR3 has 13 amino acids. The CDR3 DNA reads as TGTGCCAGCCGACAGTACTCTGGAAACACCATATATTTT. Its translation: CASRQYSGNTIYF.

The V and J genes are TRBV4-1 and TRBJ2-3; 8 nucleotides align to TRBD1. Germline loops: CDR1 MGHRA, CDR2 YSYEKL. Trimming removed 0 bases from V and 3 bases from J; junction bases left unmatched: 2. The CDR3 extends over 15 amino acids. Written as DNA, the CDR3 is TGCGCCAGCAGCCAAGAAAGGACAGGGACAGATACGCAGTATTTT. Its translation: CASSQERTGTDTQYF.

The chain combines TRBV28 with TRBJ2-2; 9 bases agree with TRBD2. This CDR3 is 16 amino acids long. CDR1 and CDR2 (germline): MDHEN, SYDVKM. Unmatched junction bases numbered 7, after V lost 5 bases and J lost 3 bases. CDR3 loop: CASSGRLAVHTGELFF. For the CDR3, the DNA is TGTGCCAGCAGTGGGAGACTAGCGGTCCACACCGGGGAGCTGTTTTTT.

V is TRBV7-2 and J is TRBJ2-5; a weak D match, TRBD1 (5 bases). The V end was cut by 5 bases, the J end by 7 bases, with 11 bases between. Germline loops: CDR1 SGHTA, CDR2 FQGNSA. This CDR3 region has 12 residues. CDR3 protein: CASSESQGTQYF. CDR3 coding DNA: TGTGCCAGCAGCGAGAGCCAGGGGACCCAGTACTTC.

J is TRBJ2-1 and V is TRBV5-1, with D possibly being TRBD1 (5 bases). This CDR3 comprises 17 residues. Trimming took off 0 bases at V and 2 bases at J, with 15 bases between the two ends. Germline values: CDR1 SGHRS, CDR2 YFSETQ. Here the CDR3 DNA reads TGCGCCAGCAGCTTGGCCAGTTTGGGGCGGACCTACAATGAGCAGTTCTTC. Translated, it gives CASSLASLGRTYNEQFF. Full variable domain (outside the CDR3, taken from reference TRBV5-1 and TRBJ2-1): KAGVTQTPRYLIKTRGQQVTLSCSPISGHRSVSWYQQTPGQGLQFLFEYFSETQRNKGNFPGRFSGRQFSNSRSEMNVSTLELGDSALYLCASSLASLGRTYNEQFFGPGTRLTVL.

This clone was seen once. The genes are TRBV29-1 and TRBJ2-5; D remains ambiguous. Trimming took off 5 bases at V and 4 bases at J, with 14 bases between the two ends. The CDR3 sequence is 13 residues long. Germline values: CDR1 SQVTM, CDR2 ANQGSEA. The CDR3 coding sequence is TGCAGCGTTTCCGGGTTACAAGGAGAGACCCAGTACTTC. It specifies CSVSGLQGETQYF.

The CDR3 is CASSVREGSTDTQYF. The CDR3 nucleotides are TGCGCCAGCAGCGTACGGGAGGGAAGCACAGATACGCAGTATTTT. The V and J genes are TRBV4-1 and TRBJ2-3; 8 nucleotides agree with TRBD2. The germline V gene has CDR1 MGHRA and CDR2 YSYEKL. CDR3 length: 15 amino acids. The V segment lost 5 bases and the J segment 0 bases; nucleotides outside the gene matches: 4.

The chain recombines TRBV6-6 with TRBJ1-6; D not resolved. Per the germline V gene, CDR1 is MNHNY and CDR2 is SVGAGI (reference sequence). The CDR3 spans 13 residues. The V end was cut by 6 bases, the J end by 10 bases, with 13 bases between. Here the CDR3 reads CASSHVAESPLHF. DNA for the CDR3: TGTGCCAGCAGCCACGTGGCGGAATCACCCCTCCACTTT.

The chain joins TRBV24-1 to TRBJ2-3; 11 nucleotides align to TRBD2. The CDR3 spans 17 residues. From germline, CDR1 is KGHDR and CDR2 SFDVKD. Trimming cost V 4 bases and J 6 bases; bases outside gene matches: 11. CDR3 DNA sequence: TGTGCCACCAGTGAGCTAACTAGCGGGAGAGGGCTGGATACGCAGTATTTT. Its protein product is CATSELTSGRGLDTQYF.

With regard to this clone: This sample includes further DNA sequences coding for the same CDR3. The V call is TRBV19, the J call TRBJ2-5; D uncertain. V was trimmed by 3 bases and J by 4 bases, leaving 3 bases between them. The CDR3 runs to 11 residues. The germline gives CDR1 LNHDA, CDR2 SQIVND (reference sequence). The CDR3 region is CASSIRETQYF. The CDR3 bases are TGTGCCAGTAGTATCCGAGAGACCCAGTACTTC.

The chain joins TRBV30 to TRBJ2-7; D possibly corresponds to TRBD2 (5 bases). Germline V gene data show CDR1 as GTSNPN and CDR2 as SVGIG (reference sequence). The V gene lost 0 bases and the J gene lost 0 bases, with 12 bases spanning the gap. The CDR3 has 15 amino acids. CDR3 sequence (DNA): TGTGCCTGGAGTGTAACTAGGACGGTCTCCTACGAGCAGTACTTC. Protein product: CAWSVTRTVSYEQYF. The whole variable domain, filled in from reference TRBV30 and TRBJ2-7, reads SQTIHQWPATLVQPVGSPLSLECTVEGTSNPNLYWYRQAAGRGLQLLFYSVGIGQISSEVPQNLSASRPQDRQFILSSKKLLLSDSGFYLCAWSVTRTVSYEQYFGPGTRLTVT.

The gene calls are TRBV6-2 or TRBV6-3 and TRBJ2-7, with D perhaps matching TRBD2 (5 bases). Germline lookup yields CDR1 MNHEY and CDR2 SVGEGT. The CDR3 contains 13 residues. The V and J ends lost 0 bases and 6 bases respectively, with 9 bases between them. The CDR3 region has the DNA TGTGCCAGCAGTTACTCGAGGGTCGGCGAGCAGTACTTC. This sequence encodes CASSYSRVGEQYF.

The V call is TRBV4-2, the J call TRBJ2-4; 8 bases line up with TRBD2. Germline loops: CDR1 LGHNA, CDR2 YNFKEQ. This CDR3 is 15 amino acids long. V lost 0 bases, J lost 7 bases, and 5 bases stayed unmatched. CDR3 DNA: TGTGCCAGCAGCCAAGAGGTCGGGAGGGGGAACATTCAGTACTTC. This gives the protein CASSQEVGRGNIQYF.

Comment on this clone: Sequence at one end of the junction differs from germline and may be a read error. The CDR3 sequence is CASSLGTSVEAFF. The CDR3 bases are TGTGCCAGCAGTTTAGGGACTTCGGTCGAAGCTTTCTTT. The chain couples TRBV11-2 to TRBJ1-1; maybe TRBD1 (5 bases). This CDR3 has 13 amino acids. The germline CDR1 and CDR2 sequences are SGHAT and FQNNGV.

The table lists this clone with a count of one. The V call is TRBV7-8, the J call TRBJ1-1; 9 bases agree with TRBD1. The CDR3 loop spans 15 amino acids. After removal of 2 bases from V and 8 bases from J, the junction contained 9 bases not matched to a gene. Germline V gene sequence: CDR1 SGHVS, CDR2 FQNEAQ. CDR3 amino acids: CASSLTGQGWAEAFF. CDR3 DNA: TGTGCCAGCAGCTTAACCGGACAGGGGTGGGCCGAAGCTTTCTTT.

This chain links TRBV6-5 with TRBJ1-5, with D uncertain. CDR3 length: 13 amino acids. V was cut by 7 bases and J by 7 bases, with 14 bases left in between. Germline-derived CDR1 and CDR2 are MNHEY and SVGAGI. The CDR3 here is CASTRAPGQPQHF. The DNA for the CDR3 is TGTGCCAGCACAAGGGCGCCGGGGCAGCCCCAGCATTTT.

The CDR3 nucleotides are TGTGCCAGCAGTCCACCGCGGGGGACAGGGGGAATAGGGCAGTACTTC. This gives the protein CASSPPRGTGGIGQYF. The gene calls are TRBV28 and TRBJ2-7, with TRBD1 matching over 11 bases. The CDR3 sequence is 16 residues long. Germline V gene data show CDR1 as MDHEN and CDR2 as SYDVKM. V gave up 5 bases and J gave up 9 bases; unmatched junction bases: 15. The full variable domain, its missing parts supplied by reference TRBV28 and TRBJ2-7, is DVKVTQSSRYLVKRTGEKVFLECVQDMDHENMFWYRQDPGLGLRLIYFSYDVKMKEKGDIPEGYSVSREKKERFSLILESASTNQTSMYLCASSPPRGTGGIGQYFGPGTRLTVT.

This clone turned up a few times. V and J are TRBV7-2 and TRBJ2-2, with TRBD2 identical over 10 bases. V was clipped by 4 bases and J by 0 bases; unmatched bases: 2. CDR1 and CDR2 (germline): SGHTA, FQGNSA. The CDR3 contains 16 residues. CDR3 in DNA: TGTGCCAGCAGCTCGACTAGCGGGTCGAACACCGGGGAGCTGTTTTTT. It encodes CASSSTSGSNTGELFF.

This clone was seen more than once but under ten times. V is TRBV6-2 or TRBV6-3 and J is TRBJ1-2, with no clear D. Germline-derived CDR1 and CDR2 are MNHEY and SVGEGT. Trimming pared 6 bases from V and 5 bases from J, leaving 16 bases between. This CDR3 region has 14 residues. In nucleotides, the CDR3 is TGTGCCAGCAGCACCCAGACTGCCCGATATGGCTACACCTTC. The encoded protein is CASSTQTARYGYTF.

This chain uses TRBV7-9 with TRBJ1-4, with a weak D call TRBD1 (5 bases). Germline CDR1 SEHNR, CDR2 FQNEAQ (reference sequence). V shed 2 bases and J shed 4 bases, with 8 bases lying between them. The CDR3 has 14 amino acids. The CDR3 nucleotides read TGTGCCAGCAGCTTAAGGGGTATTAATGAAAAACTGTTTTTT. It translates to CASSLRGINEKLFF.

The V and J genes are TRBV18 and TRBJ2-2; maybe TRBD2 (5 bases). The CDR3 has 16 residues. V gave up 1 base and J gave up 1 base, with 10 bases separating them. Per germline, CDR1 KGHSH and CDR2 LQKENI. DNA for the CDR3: TGTGCCAGCTCACCACGCGCAGGACTGAACACCGGGGAGCTGTTTTTT. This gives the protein CASSPRAGLNTGELFF. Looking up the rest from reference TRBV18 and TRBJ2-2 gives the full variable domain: NAGVMQNPRHLVRRRGQEARLRCSPMKGHSHVYWYRQLPEEGLKFMVYLQKENIIDESGMPKERFSAEFPKEGPSILRIQQVVRGDSAAYFCASSPRAGLNTGELFFGEGSRLTVL.

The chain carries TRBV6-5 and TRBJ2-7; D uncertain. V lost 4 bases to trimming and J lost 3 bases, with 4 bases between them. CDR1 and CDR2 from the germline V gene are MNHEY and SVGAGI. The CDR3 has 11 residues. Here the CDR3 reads CASSFLYEQYF. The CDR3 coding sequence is TGTGCCAGCAGTTTTCTCTACGAGCAGTACTTC.

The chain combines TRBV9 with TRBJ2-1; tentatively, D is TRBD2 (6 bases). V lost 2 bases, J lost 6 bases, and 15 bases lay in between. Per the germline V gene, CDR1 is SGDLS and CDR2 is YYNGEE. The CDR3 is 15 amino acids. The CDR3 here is CASSVAGMATNEQFF. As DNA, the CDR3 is TGTGCCAGCAGCGTCGCGGGGATGGCGACCAATGAGCAGTTCTTC. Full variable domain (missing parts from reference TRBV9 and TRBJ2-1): DSGVTQTPKHLITATGQRVTLRCSPRSGDLSVYWYQQSLDQGLQFLIQYYNGEERAKGNILERFSAQQFPDLHSELNLSSLELGDSALYFCASSVAGMATNEQFFGPGTRLTVL.

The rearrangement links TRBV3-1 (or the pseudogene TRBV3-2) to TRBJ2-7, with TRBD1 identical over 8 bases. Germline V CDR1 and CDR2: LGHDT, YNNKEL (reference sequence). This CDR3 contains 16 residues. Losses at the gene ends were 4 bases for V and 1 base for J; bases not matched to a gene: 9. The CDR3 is CASSPIPGGFSYEQYF. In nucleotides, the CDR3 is TGTGCCAGCAGCCCCATCCCAGGGGGCTTTTCCTACGAGCAGTACTTC.

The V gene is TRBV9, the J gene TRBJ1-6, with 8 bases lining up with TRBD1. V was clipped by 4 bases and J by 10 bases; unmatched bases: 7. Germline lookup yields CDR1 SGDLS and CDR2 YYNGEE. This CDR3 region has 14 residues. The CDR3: CASSQRTGQSPLHF. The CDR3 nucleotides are TGTGCCAGCAGCCAGCGGACAGGGCAATCACCCCTCCACTTT.

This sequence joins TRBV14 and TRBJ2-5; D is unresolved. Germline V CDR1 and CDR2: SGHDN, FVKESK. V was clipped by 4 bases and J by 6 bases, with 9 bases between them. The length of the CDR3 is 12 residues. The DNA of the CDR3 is TGTGCCAGCAGCCTCCGCGATCAGACCCAGTACTTC. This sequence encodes CASSLRDQTQYF.